The source of this TCR beta chain is a study of blood T cell repertoires in COVID-19. About the study: Donors in the United States, Italy and Spain gave samples during acute or convalescent COVID-19. T cells, B-cell-depleted T cells, or PBMCs supplied cDNA or gDNA.

Germline V lookup: CDR1 SGHVS, CDR2 FNYEAQ. V lost 1 base and J 0 bases, leaving 7 bases between the germline ends. The CDR3 has 16 amino acids. As handled by the study authors: Amplifying reference gene primers gave estimates of nucleated cell counts. Data came from immunoSEQ multiplex PCR; TCRdb stores just in-frame clones and leaves some out. That table gives V, J and clone size, and the DNA gave D and trimming. The table has over 120,000 clones, 70% to 85% seen once. In this sample, this clone turned up a few times. This receptor was identified in a man in his 60s with active or convalescent COVID-19. The J gene is TRBJ2-6, the V gene TRBV7-6, with D unresolved. Sequencing input: peripheral blood. DNA of the CDR3: TGTGCCAGCAGCTTAGTCTACAGCTCTGGGGCCAACGTCCTGACTTTC. Amino acid sequence: CASSLVYSSGANVLTF.